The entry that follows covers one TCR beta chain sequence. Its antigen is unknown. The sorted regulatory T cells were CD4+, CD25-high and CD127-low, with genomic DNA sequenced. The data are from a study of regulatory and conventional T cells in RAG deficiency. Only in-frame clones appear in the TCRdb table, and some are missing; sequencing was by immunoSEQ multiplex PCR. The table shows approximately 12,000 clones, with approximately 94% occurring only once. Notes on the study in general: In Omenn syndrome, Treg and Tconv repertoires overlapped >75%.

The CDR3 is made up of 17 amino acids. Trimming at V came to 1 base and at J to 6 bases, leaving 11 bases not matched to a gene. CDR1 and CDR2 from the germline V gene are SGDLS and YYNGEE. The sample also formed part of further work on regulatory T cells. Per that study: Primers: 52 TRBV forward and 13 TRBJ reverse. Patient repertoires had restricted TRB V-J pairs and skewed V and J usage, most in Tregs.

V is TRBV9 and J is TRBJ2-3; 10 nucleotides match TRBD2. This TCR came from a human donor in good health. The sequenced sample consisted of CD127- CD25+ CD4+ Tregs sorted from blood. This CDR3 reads CASSVTVGLAGEDTQYF. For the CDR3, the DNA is TGTGCCAGCAGCGTAACGGTCGGGCTAGCGGGGGAGGATACGCAGTATTTT. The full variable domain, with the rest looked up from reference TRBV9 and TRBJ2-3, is DSGVTQTPKHLITATGQRVTLRCSPRSGDLSVYWYQQSLDQGLQFLIQYYNGEERAKGNILERFSAQQFPDLHSELNLSSLELGDSALYFCASSVTVGLAGEDTQYFGPGTRLTVL.